This T cell receptor beta chain was sequenced in a study of cytomegalovirus exposure and HLA in healthy donors. On the study more broadly: Membership in the Caucasian-associated ancestry cluster was found for 75% to 85% of 300 to 400 genotyped donors. Study-wide results and limits: V- and J-gene trimming in TCR beta was tied to a missense DCLRE1C variant by an analysis performed later.

In the case of this clone: As yet, its antigen is unknown.

Each donor was nominally healthy when sampled (though unrecorded immune exposures were likely). Vbeta (60) and Jbeta (13) primers were used in the PCR. Repertoires were generated with immunoSEQ multiplex PCR, while TCRdb's copy carries only in-frame clones and drops some. The table records approximately 160,000 clones, 80% of them present only once. Trimming took 8 bases from V and 5 from J; bases not matched to a gene: 12. The CDR3 is 15 amino acids. This clonotype originated in a man aged 25 to 45 in good health and CMV-seropositive. The V call is TRBV5-3, the J call TRBJ2-1; 8 bases match TRBD2. TRBV5-3 is designated an ORF whose function remains uncertain. Source material: PBMCs. The CDR3 reads CASPGGLASHNEQFF. The CDR3 DNA reads as TGTGCCAGCCCTGGCGGACTAGCTTCCCACAATGAGCAGTTCTTC.